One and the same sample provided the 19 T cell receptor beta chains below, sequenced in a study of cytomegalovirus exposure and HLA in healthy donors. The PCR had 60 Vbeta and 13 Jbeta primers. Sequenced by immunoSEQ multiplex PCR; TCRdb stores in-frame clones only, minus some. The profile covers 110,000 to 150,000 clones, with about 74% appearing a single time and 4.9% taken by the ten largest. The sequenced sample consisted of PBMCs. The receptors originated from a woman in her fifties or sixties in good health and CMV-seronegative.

CDR3 residues: CASSPGSAGGINYGYTF. DNA of the CDR3: TGTGCCAGCAGCCCAGGGTCGGCAGGGGGCATTAACTATGGCTACACCTTC. This sequence joins TRBV7-2 and TRBJ1-2, with 8 positions matching TRBD1. This CDR3 contains 17 residues. From germline, CDR1 is SGHTA and CDR2 FQGNSA. V lost 5 bases, J lost 1 base, and 12 bases stayed unmatched.

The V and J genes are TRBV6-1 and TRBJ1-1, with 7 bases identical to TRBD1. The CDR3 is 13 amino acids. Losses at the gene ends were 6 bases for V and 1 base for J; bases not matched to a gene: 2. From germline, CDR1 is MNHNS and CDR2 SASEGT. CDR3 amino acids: CASRTGENTEAFF. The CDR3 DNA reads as TGTGCCAGCAGAACAGGGGAGAACACTGAAGCTTTCTTT.

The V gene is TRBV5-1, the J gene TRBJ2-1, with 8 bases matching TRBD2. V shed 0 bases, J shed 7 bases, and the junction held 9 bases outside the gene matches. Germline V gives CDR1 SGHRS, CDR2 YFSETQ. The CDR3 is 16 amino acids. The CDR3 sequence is CASSLGNRGGRNEQFF. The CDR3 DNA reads TGCGCCAGCAGCTTGGGGAATCGGGGGGGACGAAATGAGCAGTTCTTC.

The CDR3: CALIQGFDGYTF. In DNA form, the CDR3 reads TGTGCTTTGATTCAGGGTTTTGACGGCTACACCTTC. The chain links TRBV30 to TRBJ1-2, with D possibly TRBD1 on 5 matching bases. The CDR3 covers 12 residues. Germline values: CDR1 GTSNPN, CDR2 SVGIG (reference sequence).

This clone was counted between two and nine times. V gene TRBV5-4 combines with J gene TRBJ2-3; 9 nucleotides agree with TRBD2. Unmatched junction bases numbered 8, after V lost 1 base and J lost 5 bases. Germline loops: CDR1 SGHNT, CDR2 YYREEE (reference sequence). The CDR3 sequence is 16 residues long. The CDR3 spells CASSLNAGGFIDTQYF. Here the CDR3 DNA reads TGTGCCAGCAGCTTGAACGCGGGGGGGTTTATAGATACGCAGTATTTT. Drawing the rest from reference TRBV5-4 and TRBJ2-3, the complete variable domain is ETGVTQSPTHLIKTRGQQVTLRCSSQSGHNTVSWYQQALGQGPQFIFQYYREEENGRGNFPPRFSGLQFPNYSSELNVNALELDDSALYLCASSLNAGGFIDTQYFGPGTRLTVL.

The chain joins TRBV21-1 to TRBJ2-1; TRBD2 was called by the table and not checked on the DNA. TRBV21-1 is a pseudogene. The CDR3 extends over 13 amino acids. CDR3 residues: CASSRGTSNEQFF. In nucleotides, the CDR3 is TGTGCCAGCAGCAGGGGGACTAGCAATGAGCAGTTCTTC.

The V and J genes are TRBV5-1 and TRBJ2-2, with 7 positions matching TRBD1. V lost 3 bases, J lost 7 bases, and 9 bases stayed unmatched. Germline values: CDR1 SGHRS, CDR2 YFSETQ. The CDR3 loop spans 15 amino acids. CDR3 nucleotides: TGCGCCAGCAGCTGGGGCGACAGGGACGGCGGGGAGCTGTTTTTT. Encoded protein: CASSWGDRDGGELFF.

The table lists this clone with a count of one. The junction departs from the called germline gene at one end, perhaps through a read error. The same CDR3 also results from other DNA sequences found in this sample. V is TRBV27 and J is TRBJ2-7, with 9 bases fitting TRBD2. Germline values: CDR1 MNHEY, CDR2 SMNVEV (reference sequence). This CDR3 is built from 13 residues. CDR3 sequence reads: CATMIAGAYEQYF. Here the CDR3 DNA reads TGTGCCACTATGATAGCGGGGGCCTACGAGCAGTACTTT.

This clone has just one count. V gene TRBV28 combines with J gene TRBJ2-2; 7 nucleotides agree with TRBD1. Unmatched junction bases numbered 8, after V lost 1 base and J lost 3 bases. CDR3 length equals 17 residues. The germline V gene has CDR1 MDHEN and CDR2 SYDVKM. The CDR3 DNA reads TGTGCCAGCAGTTTATCTGACAGGGAAGGAGACACCGGGGAGCTGTTTTTT. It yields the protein CASSLSDREGDTGELFF. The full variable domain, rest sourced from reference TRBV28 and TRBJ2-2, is DVKVTQSSRYLVKRTGEKVFLECVQDMDHENMFWYRQDPGLGLRLIYFSYDVKMKEKGDIPEGYSVSREKKERFSLILESASTNQTSMYLCASSLSDREGDTGELFFGEGSRLTVL.

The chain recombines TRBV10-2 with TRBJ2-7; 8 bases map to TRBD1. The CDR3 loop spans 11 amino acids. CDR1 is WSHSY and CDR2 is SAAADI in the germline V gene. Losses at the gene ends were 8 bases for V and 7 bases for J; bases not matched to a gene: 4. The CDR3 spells CASLRTGEQYF. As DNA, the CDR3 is TGCGCCAGCCTGAGGACAGGGGAGCAGTACTTC.

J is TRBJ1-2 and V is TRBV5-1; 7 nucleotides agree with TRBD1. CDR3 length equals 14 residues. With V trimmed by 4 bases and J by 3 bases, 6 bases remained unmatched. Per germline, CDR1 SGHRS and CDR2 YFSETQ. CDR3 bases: TGCGCCAGCAGCAGGGGGCCGGGCGACTATGGCTACACCTTC. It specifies CASSRGPGDYGYTF.

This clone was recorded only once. CDR3: CASSQVGRDRGRKLFF. The CDR3 region has the DNA TGCGCCAGCAGCCAAGTAGGACGGGACAGGGGAAGGAAACTGTTTTTT. This chain links TRBV4-1 with TRBJ1-4, with 10 bases lining up with TRBD1. The CDR3 sequence is 16 residues long. Germline CDR1 and CDR2: MGHRA and YSYEKL. The V and J ends lost 1 base and 11 bases, in that order; junction bases with no gene match: 10.

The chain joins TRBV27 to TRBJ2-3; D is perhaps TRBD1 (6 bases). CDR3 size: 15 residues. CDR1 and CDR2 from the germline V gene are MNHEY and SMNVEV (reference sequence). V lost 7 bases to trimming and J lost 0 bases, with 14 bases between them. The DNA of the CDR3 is TGTGCCAGCACCCCGTGGGGGCGTAGCACAGATACGCAGTATTTT. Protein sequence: CASTPWGRSTDTQYF.

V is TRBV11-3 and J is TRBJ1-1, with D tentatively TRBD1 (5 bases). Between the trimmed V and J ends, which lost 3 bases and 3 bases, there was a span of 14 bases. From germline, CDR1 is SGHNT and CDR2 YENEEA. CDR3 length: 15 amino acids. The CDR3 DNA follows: TGTGCCAGCAGCTTGGGGGGGACTTTGGACACTGAAGCTTTCTTT. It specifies CASSLGGTLDTEAFF.

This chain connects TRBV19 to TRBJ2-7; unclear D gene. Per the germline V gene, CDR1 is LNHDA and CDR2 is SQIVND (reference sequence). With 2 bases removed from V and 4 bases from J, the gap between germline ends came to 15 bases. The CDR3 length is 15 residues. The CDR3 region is CASSILSAARYEQYF. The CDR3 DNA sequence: TGTGCCAGTAGTATACTTTCGGCGGCCCGGTACGAGCAGTACTTC.

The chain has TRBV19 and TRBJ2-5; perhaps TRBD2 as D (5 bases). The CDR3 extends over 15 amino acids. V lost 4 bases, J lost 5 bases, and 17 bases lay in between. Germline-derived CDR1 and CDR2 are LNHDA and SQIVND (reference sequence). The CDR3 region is CASSTRGQTGETQYF. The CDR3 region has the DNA TGTGCCAGTAGTACCCGCGGCCAGACGGGGGAGACCCAGTACTTC.

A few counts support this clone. Here the CDR3 reads CASSLSNLYSYEQYF. CDR3 nucleotides: TGTGCCAGCAGCTTATCGAACCTCTACTCCTACGAGCAGTACTTC. The V gene is TRBV11-2, the J gene TRBJ2-7; D call uncertain. The CDR3 runs to 15 residues. Trimming pared 2 bases from V and 0 bases from J, leaving 11 bases between. The germline gives CDR1 SGHAT, CDR2 FQNNGV.

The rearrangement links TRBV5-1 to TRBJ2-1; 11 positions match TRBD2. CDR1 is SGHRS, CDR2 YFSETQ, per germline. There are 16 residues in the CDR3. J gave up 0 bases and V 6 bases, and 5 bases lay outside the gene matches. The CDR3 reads CASTDSGGASYNEQFF. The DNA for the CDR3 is TGCGCCAGCACCGATAGCGGGGGGGCCTCCTACAATGAGCAGTTCTTC.

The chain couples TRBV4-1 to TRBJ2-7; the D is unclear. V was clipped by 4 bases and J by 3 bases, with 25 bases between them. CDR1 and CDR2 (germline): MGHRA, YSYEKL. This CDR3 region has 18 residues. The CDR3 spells CASSPTLPGPHKYYEQYF. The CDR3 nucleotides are TGCGCCAGCAGCCCCACTCTCCCGGGTCCCCATAAATACTACGAGCAGTACTTC.